This T cell receptor (beta chain) derives from a study of blood T cell repertoires in COVID-19. V shed 4 bases and J 2 bases; nucleotides not matched to a gene: 10. The germline V gene encodes CDR1 MNHEY and CDR2 SMNVEV (reference sequence). CDR3 length: 16 residues. Original methodology: Amplification of reference gene primers was used by the study to estimate nucleated cell counts. The assay was immunoSEQ multiplex PCR, and TCRdb's table has in-frame clones only and misses some. The V and J calls and clone size come from that table; D and trimming were worked out from the DNA. This sample has about 200,000 clones, with roughly 82% found just once.

This chain joins TRBV27 and TRBJ1-1; 7 bases are shared with TRBD1. Specimen: peripheral blood. The TCR comes from a human donor in a cohort sampled during active COVID-19. CDR3 sequence (DNA): TGTGCCAGCAGTTCCAGGACAGGAACTCCCAACACTGAAGCTTTCTTT. Translation gives CASSSRTGTPNTEAFF.